A selection of T cell receptor beta chains follows, all from one sample in a study of blood T cell repertoires in COVID-19. Clones were read by immunoSEQ multiplex PCR, and TCRdb kept only the in-frame ones, dropping some. This table has about 140,000 clones, roughly 80% appearing once. Sequencing input: peripheral blood. The receptors come from a woman in her fifties or sixties with acute or convalescent COVID-19. Each CDR3 is given without its conserved first and last residue.

j_call: TRBJ1-1; v_call: TRBV28; cdr3_aa: ASSLPLGQGGAF
j_call: TRBJ2-7; v_call: TRBV24-1; cdr3_aa: ATSDFAGAGEQY
j_call: TRBJ2-3; v_call: TRBV25-1; cdr3_aa: ASSLAGRGTDTQY
j_call: TRBJ2-3; v_call: TRBV6-1; cdr3_aa: ASSEAFASGRDTQY
j_call: TRBJ1-6; v_call: TRBV30; cdr3_aa: AWSIAVPRYNSPLH
j_call: TRBJ2-1; v_call: TRBV5-4; cdr3_aa: ASSFGTPGRGEQF
j_call: TRBJ2-7; v_call: TRBV4-1; cdr3_aa: ASSQEAGGGSYEQY
j_call: TRBJ2-7; v_call: TRBV30; cdr3_aa: AWRNRAGRYEQY
j_call: TRBJ2-7; v_call: TRBV29-1; cdr3_aa: SVLGTNPEQY
j_call: TRBJ1-1; v_call: TRBV19; cdr3_aa: ASSSQGSVPPDG
j_call: TRBJ2-5; v_call: TRBV3-1/TRBV3-2; cdr3_aa: ASSRTGRDETQY
j_call: TRBJ2-5; v_call: TRBV19; cdr3_aa: ASSGRTAQETQY
j_call: TRBJ2-1; v_call: TRBV16; cdr3_aa: ASSQSRGVSNEQF
j_call: TRBJ2-2; v_call: TRBV9; cdr3_aa: ASSVGAGNTGELF
j_call: TRBJ2-7; v_call: TRBV5-4; cdr3_aa: ASSLGDSPYEQY
j_call: TRBJ1-1; v_call: TRBV5-1; cdr3_aa: ASSNTMIAGGEAF
j_call: TRBJ2-3; v_call: TRBV5-5; cdr3_aa: ASSSQGAGTDTQY
j_call: TRBJ1-1; v_call: TRBV29-1; cdr3_aa: SVAQMQGAWAF
j_call: TRBJ2-7; v_call: TRBV6-2/TRBV6-3; cdr3_aa: ASSYDQLPGEYEQY
j_call: TRBJ2-1; v_call: TRBV27; cdr3_aa: ASSLSTGGNEQF
j_call: TRBJ1-5; v_call: TRBV18; cdr3_aa: ASTPSAEISPQH
j_call: TRBJ2-3; v_call: TRBV7-9; cdr3_aa: ASSVMTGSGDTQY
j_call: TRBJ2-7; v_call: TRBV21-1; cdr3_aa: ASSKGGLADYEQY
j_call: TRBJ2-1; v_call: TRBV11-3; cdr3_aa: ASSLDLADKQF
j_call: TRBJ1-1; v_call: TRBV27; cdr3_aa: ASSLVPGNTEAF
j_call: TRBJ2-7; v_call: TRBV6-2/TRBV6-3; cdr3_aa: ASSYSGTPPYEQY
j_call: TRBJ2-2; v_call: TRBV27; cdr3_aa: ASKTSGRVNTGELF
j_call: TRBJ2-1; v_call: TRBV2; cdr3_aa: ASSSAETKAYNEQF
j_call: TRBJ1-1; v_call: TRBV3-1/TRBV3-2; cdr3_aa: ASSQGAQAF
j_call: TRBJ2-3; v_call: TRBV4-1; cdr3_aa: ASSLLAGGTTDTQY
j_call: TRBJ2-5; v_call: TRBV7-9; cdr3_aa: ASSSPSGETQY
j_call: TRBJ1-3; v_call: TRBV6-1; cdr3_aa: ASSEEDRGILGNTIY
j_call: TRBJ1-5; v_call: TRBV7-2; cdr3_aa: ASSSDRQAPQH
j_call: TRBJ2-6; v_call: TRBV9; cdr3_aa: ASSVRGSGANVLT
j_call: TRBJ2-2; v_call: TRBV6-1; cdr3_aa: ASSDWTSGRALRTGELF
j_call: TRBJ1-1; v_call: TRBV2; cdr3_aa: ASRKVEVQAF
j_call: TRBJ2-7; v_call: TRBV27; cdr3_aa: ASSFGQGFTYEQY
j_call: TRBJ2-1; v_call: TRBV11-2; cdr3_aa: ASSPPGSAGYNEQF
j_call: TRBJ1-2; v_call: TRBV7-3; cdr3_aa: ASSSGGAEGYT
j_call: TRBJ2-3; v_call: TRBV6-5; cdr3_aa: ASSYSQSTDTQY
j_call: TRBJ2-2; v_call: TRBV6-2/TRBV6-3; cdr3_aa: ASSPTSGGIGELF
j_call: TRBJ1-1; v_call: TRBV4-2; cdr3_aa: ASSQEPYRGRQAF
j_call: TRBJ2-1; v_call: TRBV6-6; cdr3_aa: ASSYGAGVGYEQF
j_call: TRBJ2-3; v_call: TRBV27; cdr3_aa: ASSDDRGGLTDTQY